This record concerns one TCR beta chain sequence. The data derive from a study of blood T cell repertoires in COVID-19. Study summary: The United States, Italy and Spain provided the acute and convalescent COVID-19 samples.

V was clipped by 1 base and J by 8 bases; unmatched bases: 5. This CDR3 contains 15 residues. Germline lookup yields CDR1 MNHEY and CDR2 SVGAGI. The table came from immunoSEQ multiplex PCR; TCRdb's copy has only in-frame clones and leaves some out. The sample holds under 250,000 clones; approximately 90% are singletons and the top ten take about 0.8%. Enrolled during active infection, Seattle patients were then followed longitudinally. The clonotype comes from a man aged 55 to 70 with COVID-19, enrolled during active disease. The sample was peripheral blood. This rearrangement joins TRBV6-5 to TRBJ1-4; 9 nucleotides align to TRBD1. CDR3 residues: CASSYLQGAGEKLFF. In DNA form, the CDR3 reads TGTGCCAGCAGTTACTTACAGGGGGCGGGAGAAAAACTGTTTTTT.